The 20 T cell receptor beta chains presented below share a single source sample, sequenced in a study of radiotherapy plus CTLA-4 blockade in lung cancer. Clones were read by immunoSEQ multiplex PCR, and TCRdb kept only the in-frame ones, dropping some. Among 30,000 to 45,000 clones listed, about 80% were seen once. Sample: peripheral blood, taken from a patient treated with radiotherapy plus ipilimumab. The source is a human donor with non-small cell lung cancer who had stable disease on radiotherapy plus ipilimumab.

This chain connects TRBV19 to TRBJ1-6; the D is unclear. Trimming took off 10 bases at V and 8 bases at J, with 12 bases between the two ends. Germline V gives CDR1 LNHDA, CDR2 SQIVND (reference sequence). The CDR3 spans 12 residues. The CDR3 is CATTPGDSPLHF. The CDR3 region has the DNA TGTGCCACCACCCCAGGTGATTCACCCCTCCACTTT.

The V gene is TRBV18, the J gene TRBJ2-3, with D hard to call. Looked up from germline, CDR1 is KGHSH and CDR2 is LQKENI. The V and J ends lost 0 bases and 0 bases respectively, with 1 base between them. The CDR3 has 13 amino acids. CDR3 DNA sequence: TGTGCCAGCTCACCACCTAGCACAGATACGCAGTATTTT. Its protein product is CASSPPSTDTQYF.

The chain carries TRBV19 and TRBJ1-3; D is uncertain. The CDR3 runs to 15 residues. The V end lost 3 bases, the J end lost 0 bases, and 9 bases lay between the germline ends. Germline values: CDR1 LNHDA, CDR2 SQIVND (reference sequence). CDR3 nucleotide sequence: TGTGCCAGTAGTATCAACGGGGTCTCTGGAAACACCATATATTTT. Translation gives CASSINGVSGNTIYF.

The rearrangement joins TRBV25-1 to TRBJ2-4; the D is unclear. The CDR3 totals 11 residues. Germline CDR1 reads MGHDK; CDR2 reads SYGVNS. V gave up 3 bases and J gave up 8 bases, with 5 bases separating them. CDR3 protein: CASSDRDIQYF. The CDR3 region has the DNA TGTGCCAGCAGTGATCGGGACATTCAGTACTTC.

The J gene is TRBJ2-2, the V gene TRBV25-1; D call uncertain. The CDR3 consists of 12 residues. V was cut by 8 bases and J by 4 bases, with 8 bases left in between. Germline values: CDR1 MGHDK, CDR2 SYGVNS. The chain's CDR3 is CASGWGTGELFF. The CDR3 coding sequence is TGTGCCAGCGGTTGGGGCACCGGGGAGCTGTTTTTT.

The gene calls are TRBV11-3 and TRBJ2-7, with 8 bases matching TRBD1. CDR3 length equals 14 residues. The J segment lost 1 base and the V segment lost 5 bases, leaving 4 bases of the junction unmatched. Looked up from germline, CDR1 is SGHNT and CDR2 is YENEEA. In DNA form, the CDR3 reads TGTGCCAGCAGCCCGAGACAGGGGTCCTACGAGCAGTACTTC. It is translated as CASSPRQGSYEQYF.

The gene calls are TRBV28 and TRBJ1-1; D is perhaps TRBD1 (5 bases). This CDR3 is built from 14 residues. The germline V and J ends were trimmed by 5 bases and 0 bases, with 10 bases remaining between them. The V gene's germline CDR1 is MDHEN and CDR2 SYDVKM. The CDR3 protein is CASSRDGLNTEAFF. The CDR3 DNA is TGTGCCAGCAGTCGGGACGGATTGAACACTGAAGCTTTCTTT.

This clone was seen a handful of times. The chain is built from TRBV30 and TRBJ1-4; possibly TRBD1 for D (5 bases). CDR1 GTSNPN and CDR2 SVGIG come from the germline V gene (reference sequence). The CDR3 is 16 amino acids. V gave up 0 bases and J gave up 0 bases, with 11 bases separating them. The CDR3 DNA reads TGTGCCTGGAGTGTGAAGACAGCAACAACTAATGAAAAACTGTTTTTT. Its translation: CAWSVKTATTNEKLFF.

V usage is TRBV6-1 and J usage is TRBJ1-3; D might be TRBD1 (6 bases). Germline V gene sequence: CDR1 MNHNS, CDR2 SASEGT. The ends were cut back, 1 base at V and 0 bases at J, with 10 bases in the middle. This CDR3 spans 16 amino acids. The CDR3 loop is CASSEGLRGSGNTIYF. Written as DNA, the CDR3 is TGTGCCAGCAGTGAAGGTCTCAGGGGCTCTGGAAACACCATATATTTT.

The chain is built from TRBV7-2 and TRBJ2-3; D not resolved. Germline-derived CDR1 and CDR2 are SGHTA and FQGNSA. V lost 2 bases and J lost 5, with 8 bases in between. CDR3 length equals 13 residues. CDR3 sequence reads: CASSLWSGDTQYF. The DNA for the CDR3 is TGTGCCAGCAGCTTATGGTCGGGAGATACGCAGTATTTT.

A single count supports this clone. The chain couples TRBV6-1 to TRBJ1-1; tentative D call: TRBD1 (6 bases). Between the trimmed V and J ends, which lost 3 bases and 5 bases, there was a span of 13 bases. This CDR3 is 14 amino acids long. In germline, CDR1 is MNHNS, CDR2 SASEGT. The CDR3 nucleotides are TGTGCCAGCAGTGAGTGGGGGCCTCGGACTGAAGCTTTCTTT. Its translation: CASSEWGPRTEAFF.

The J gene is TRBJ2-3, the V gene TRBV5-1; no clear D. CDR1 is SGHRS, CDR2 YFSETQ, per germline. V lost 4 bases to trimming and J lost 5 bases, with 20 bases between them. CDR3 length equals 16 residues. CDR3 sequence reads: CASSRQGSAVGDTQYF. In DNA form, the CDR3 reads TGCGCCAGCAGCCGACAAGGCTCGGCGGTGGGAGATACGCAGTATTTT.

V is TRBV4-1 and J is TRBJ2-7; D tentatively fits TRBD1 or TRBD2 (5 bases each). This CDR3 region has 13 residues. Per germline, CDR1 MGHRA and CDR2 YSYEKL. Deletions cut 0 bases from V and 7 bases from J, with 10 bases between. Here the CDR3 reads CASSQEDWGEQYF. The CDR3 bases are TGCGCCAGCAGCCAAGAGGATTGGGGGGAGCAGTACTTC.

The table lists this clone with a count of one. The chain recombines TRBV30 with TRBJ1-2, with a weak D call TRBD1 (5 bases). This CDR3 spans 14 amino acids. V dropped 3 bases and J dropped 2 bases, with 13 bases sitting between them. The germline gives CDR1 GTSNPN, CDR2 SVGIG (reference sequence). In DNA, the CDR3 is TGTGCCTGGAGAACCGCGACAGCGAACTATGGCTACACCTTC. It codes for CAWRTATANYGYTF.

The rearrangement joins TRBV30 to TRBJ1-6; 8 bases align to TRBD1. Germline-derived CDR1 and CDR2 are GTSNPN and SVGIG (reference sequence). The CDR3 runs 14 residues. V lost 4 bases to trimming and J lost 7 bases; unmatched junction nucleotides: 6. The CDR3 region has the DNA TGTGCCTGGAAGAGGGGGACAGGAAATTCACCCCTCCACTTT. Protein product: CAWKRGTGNSPLHF.

This clone has only one observation. The V gene is TRBV5-4, the J gene TRBJ2-5; 7 nucleotides line up with TRBD2. CDR1 is SGHNT, CDR2 YYREEE, per germline (reference sequence). The V and J ends lost 6 bases and 4 bases, in that order; junction bases with no gene match: 9. The CDR3 runs to 14 residues. DNA of the CDR3: TGTGCCAGCACGGGGGGTGAGCAACGAGAGACCCAGTACTTC. Its translation: CASTGGEQRETQYF.

The J gene is TRBJ1-2, the V gene TRBV30; perhaps TRBD1 as D (5 bases). Germline CDR1 is GTSNPN and CDR2 is SVGIG (reference sequence). This CDR3 is built from 14 residues. V was trimmed by 3 bases and J by 4 bases, leaving 15 bases between them. CDR3 sequence (DNA): TGTGCCTGGAGGGGGACGAGAGAATTCTATGGCTACACCTTC. It yields the protein CAWRGTREFYGYTF.

V gene TRBV5-1 combines with J gene TRBJ1-4; D gene unclear. V was shortened by 5 bases and J by 4 bases, with 18 bases between the two germline ends. This CDR3 has 16 amino acids. Germline CDR1 is SGHRS and CDR2 is YFSETQ. CDR3 region: CASSSYGVSLNEKLFF. For the CDR3, the DNA is TGCGCCAGCAGTTCGTATGGGGTTTCCCTTAATGAAAAACTGTTTTTT.

This clone was observed a single time. V is TRBV19 and J is TRBJ1-1; D is unclear. The germline gives CDR1 LNHDA, CDR2 SQIVND (reference sequence). Trimming pared 3 bases from V and 0 bases from J, leaving 8 bases between. This CDR3 is built from 14 residues. The CDR3, as DNA: TGTGCCAGTAGTATCCCCCCAATGAACACTGAAGCTTTCTTT. The encoded protein is CASSIPPMNTEAFF.

This clone has only a few counts. The chain has TRBV7-8 and TRBJ2-1; 9 nucleotides agree with TRBD1. The CDR3 is made up of 14 amino acids. Per the germline V gene, CDR1 is SGHVS and CDR2 is FQNEAQ. V dropped 4 bases and J dropped 5; count of bases not matched to a gene: 3. The CDR3 bases are TGTGCCAGCAGCTCGGACAGGGGACACAATGAGCAGTTCTTC. As protein: CASSSDRGHNEQFF.